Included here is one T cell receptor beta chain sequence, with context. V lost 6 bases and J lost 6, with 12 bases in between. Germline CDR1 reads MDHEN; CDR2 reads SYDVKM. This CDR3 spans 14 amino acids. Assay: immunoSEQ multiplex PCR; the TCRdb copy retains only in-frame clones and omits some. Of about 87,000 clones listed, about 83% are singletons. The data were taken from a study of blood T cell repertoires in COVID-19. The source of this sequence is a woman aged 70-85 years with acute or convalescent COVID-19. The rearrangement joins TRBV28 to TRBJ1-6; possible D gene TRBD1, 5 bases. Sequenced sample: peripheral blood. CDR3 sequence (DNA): TGTGCCAGCAGGGAGACAGAGTTTAATTCACCCCTCCACTTT. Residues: CASRETEFNSPLHF.